Below are 17 T cell receptor beta chains sequenced from a single sample in a study of technical replicates of blood from several donors. The assay was immunoSEQ multiplex PCR, and TCRdb's table has in-frame clones only and misses some. This sample has 75,000 to 90,000 clones; 92% occur once, and the top ten carry about 0.35%. What was sequenced was T cells isolated from PBMCs. The receptors were gathered from a human donor in good health.

V usage is TRBV19 and J usage is TRBJ1-2, with 8 nucleotides matching TRBD1. Per the germline V gene, CDR1 is LNHDA and CDR2 is SQIVND (reference sequence). With 7 bases clipped from V and 5 bases from J, the junction kept 12 bases outside the gene matches. The CDR3 consists of 15 residues. The CDR3 loop is CASTDKGTGVYGYTF. The DNA for the CDR3 is TGTGCCAGTACAGACAAAGGGACAGGAGTGTATGGCTACACCTTC.

The chain carries TRBV7-9 and TRBJ1-4; D possibly corresponds to TRBD1 (5 bases). The V gene lost 4 bases and the J gene lost 7 bases, with 10 bases spanning the gap. Germline V CDR1 and CDR2: SEHNR, FQNEAQ (reference sequence). The CDR3 totals 13 residues. The CDR3 DNA is TGTGCCAGCAGCTCGAGACAGCCTGAAAAACTGTTTTTT. This encodes CASSSRQPEKLFF.

This clone occurred once. The junction shows a germline mismatch at one end, possibly a read error. The CDR3 region is CATGSDSPFYAQGSYQPQHF. DNA of the CDR3: TGTGCCACCGGATCCGATTCCCCCTTTTATGCCCAGGGTAGCTATCAGCCCCAGCATTTT. The J gene is TRBJ1-5, the V gene TRBV15; possibly TRBD1 for D (5 bases). This CDR3 has 20 amino acids. Germline lookup yields CDR1 LNHNV and CDR2 YYDKDF (reference sequence).

This clone was recorded a few times. The chain combines TRBV29-1 with TRBJ1-1; D may be TRBD1 (6 bases). Germline CDR1 reads SQVTM; CDR2 reads ANQGSEA. The CDR3 is made up of 15 amino acids. V gave up 4 bases and J gave up 0 bases, with 15 bases separating them. This CDR3 is CSVGETGRMNTEAFF. CDR3 DNA sequence: TGCAGCGTTGGAGAGACAGGACGCATGAACACTGAAGCTTTCTTT.

The chain recombines TRBV19 with TRBJ2-3, with TRBD1 as a possible D gene (6 bases). CDR3 length: 14 residues. Germline CDR1 and CDR2: LNHDA and SQIVND (reference sequence). V lost 7 bases and J 4 bases, leaving 15 bases between the germline ends. CDR3 nucleotide sequence: TGTGCCAGTACGAACAGGGTAGGAGCAGATACGCAGTATTTT. This translates into CASTNRVGADTQYF.

The chain joins TRBV9 to TRBJ1-4; no firm D call. The CDR3 consists of 16 residues. V lost 2 bases to trimming and J lost 3 bases, with 14 bases between them. Germline assignment: CDR1 SGDLS and CDR2 YYNGEE. This CDR3 is CASSVRRLQANEKLFF. The CDR3 DNA is TGTGCCAGCAGCGTTAGGAGGCTTCAGGCTAATGAAAAACTGTTTTTT.

This chain connects TRBV19 to TRBJ1-1; D unclear. CDR3 size: 15 residues. V was cut by 8 bases and J by 0 bases, with 16 bases left in between. Germline CDR1 and CDR2: LNHDA and SQIVND (reference sequence). The chain's CDR3 is CASLTGGGMNTEAFF. DNA for the CDR3: TGTGCCAGTTTAACTGGTGGAGGTATGAACACTGAAGCTTTCTTT.

The chain is built from TRBV10-1 and TRBJ1-1, with D perhaps TRBD1 (5 bases). The V gene lost 3 bases and the J gene lost 0 bases, with 11 bases spanning the gap. Germline CDR1 reads WNHNN; CDR2 reads SYGVQD (reference sequence). This CDR3 spans 15 amino acids. The CDR3 spells CASSDTGTLNTEAFF. The CDR3 DNA sequence: TGCGCCAGCAGTGATACAGGAACCTTGAACACTGAAGCTTTCTTT.

This chain joins TRBV6-5 and TRBJ2-1, with D possibly being TRBD1 (6 bases). Trimming removed 5 bases from V and 5 bases from J, with 13 bases in between. This CDR3 contains 14 residues. Looked up from germline, CDR1 is MNHEY and CDR2 is SVGAGI. CDR3 bases: TGTGCCAGCAGTCTGAACAGGGACCACAATGAGCAGTTCTTC. This codes for CASSLNRDHNEQFF.

The gene calls are TRBV21-1 and TRBJ2-7; the table's D call, TRBD1, has no DNA check behind it. TRBV21-1 is noted as a pseudogene. This CDR3 comprises 16 residues. The CDR3 coding sequence is TGTGCCAGCAGCAAACGGGGTCTGGACAGTATGGGCGAGCAGTACTTC. It specifies CASSKRGLDSMGEQYF.

V is TRBV5-1 and J is TRBJ2-7; perhaps TRBD1 as D (6 bases). This CDR3 contains 18 residues. CDR1 and CDR2 from the germline V gene are SGHRS and YFSETQ. V lost 1 base, J lost 1 base, and 21 bases lay in between. CDR3 sequence (DNA): TGCGCCAGCAGCTTGCAAGTGGGGTGGGGGCTTAGGTCCTACGAGCAGTACTTC. It is translated as CASSLQVGWGLRSYEQYF. The full variable domain, in which reference TRBV5-1 and TRBJ2-7 provide the parts outside the CDR3, is KAGVTQTPRYLIKTRGQQVTLSCSPISGHRSVSWYQQTPGQGLQFLFEYFSETQRNKGNFPGRFSGRQFSNSRSEMNVSTLELGDSALYLCASSLQVGWGLRSYEQYFGPGTRLTVT.

The chain has TRBV7-9 and TRBJ1-1; possible D gene TRBD1, 6 bases. CDR3 length: 14 amino acids. Trimming took off 5 bases at V and 6 bases at J, with 16 bases between the two ends. Germline CDR1 and CDR2: SEHNR and FQNEAQ (reference sequence). The CDR3 region has the DNA TGTGCCAGCAGCCCAGACAGGCTCATCCCTGAAGCTTTCTTT. It translates to CASSPDRLIPEAFF.

This clone was recorded only once. The CDR3 loop is CASSQEVAGAYEQYF. DNA of the CDR3: TGTGCCAGCAGCCAAGAGGTAGCGGGAGCGTACGAGCAGTACTTC. The chain links TRBV4-2 to TRBJ2-7; 9 positions agree with TRBD2. Unmatched junction bases numbered 4, after V lost 0 bases and J lost 4 bases. The CDR3 is made up of 15 amino acids. Germline assignment: CDR1 LGHNA and CDR2 YNFKEQ.

V usage is TRBV16 and J usage is TRBJ2-1; the D gene is possibly TRBD2 (5 bases). CDR1 KGHSY and CDR2 FQNENV come from the germline V gene. Trimming cost V 4 bases and J 8 bases, with 9 bases left between them. There are 12 residues in the CDR3. CDR3 bases: TGTGCCAGCAGCCCCGCCGGGGATGAGCAGTTCTTC. As protein: CASSPAGDEQFF.

This chain joins TRBV7-3 and TRBJ2-3; TRBD2 aligns across 8 bases. This CDR3 contains 16 residues. J was trimmed by 2 bases and V by 1 base; bases with no gene match: 5. Germline CDR1 and CDR2: SGHTA and FQGTGA. The chain's CDR3 is CASSLMERELTDTQYF. In nucleotides, the CDR3 is TGTGCCAGCAGCTTAATGGAGCGGGAGCTCACAGATACGCAGTATTTT.

This chain connects TRBV7-9 to TRBJ1-1, with TRBD1 identical over 9 bases. CDR3 length: 12 residues. Germline CDR1 is SEHNR and CDR2 is FQNEAQ (reference sequence). Unmatched junction bases numbered 4, after V lost 3 bases and J lost 11 bases. CDR3 sequence (DNA): TGTGCCAGCAGCTTGGGGACAGGGACGGCTTTCTTT. Protein sequence: CASSLGTGTAFF.

The V and J genes are TRBV27 and TRBJ1-5; 8 bases fit TRBD1. Germline V gives CDR1 MNHEY, CDR2 SMNVEV (reference sequence). Trimming removed 5 bases from V and 4 bases from J; junction bases left unmatched: 10. The CDR3 totals 16 residues. In DNA form, the CDR3 reads TGTGCCAGCAGTCCACTACAGGGGGGCCCTAATCAGCCCCAGCATTTT. This translates into CASSPLQGGPNQPQHF.